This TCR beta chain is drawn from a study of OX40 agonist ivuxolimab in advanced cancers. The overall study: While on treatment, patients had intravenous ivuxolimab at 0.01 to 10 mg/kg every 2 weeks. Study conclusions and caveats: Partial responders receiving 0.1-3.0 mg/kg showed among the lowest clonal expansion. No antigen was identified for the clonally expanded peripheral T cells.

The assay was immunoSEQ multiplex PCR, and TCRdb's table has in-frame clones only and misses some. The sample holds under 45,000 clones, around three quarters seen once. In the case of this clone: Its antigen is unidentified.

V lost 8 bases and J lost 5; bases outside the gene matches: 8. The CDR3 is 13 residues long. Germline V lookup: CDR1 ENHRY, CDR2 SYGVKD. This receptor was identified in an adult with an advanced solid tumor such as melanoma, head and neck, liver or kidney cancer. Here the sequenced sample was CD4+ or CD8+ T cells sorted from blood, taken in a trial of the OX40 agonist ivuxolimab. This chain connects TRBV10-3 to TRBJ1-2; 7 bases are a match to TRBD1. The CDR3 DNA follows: TGTGCCATCTACGACAGGGCGCTATATGGCTACACCTTC. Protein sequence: CAIYDRALYGYTF.